This T cell receptor beta chain was sequenced in a study of T cell changes during pregnancy in multiple sclerosis (dated 2019 in TCRdb). Looking at the study overall: The study looked at changes in the T cell repertoire across pregnancy in women with multiple sclerosis.

The CDR3 runs 13 residues from the cysteine to the phenylalanine. Here the CDR3 DNA is all that survives: 39 bases in frame from base 1. Looking up the germline V gene yields CDR1 SGHRS and CDR2 YFSETQ. Trimming costs V 4 bases and J 5 bases, and their ends lie 9 bases apart. As to this clone: There is no known antigen for this receptor. No clone much larger than this one lies a single base away; base qualities are absent.

Libraries were prepared through the immunoSEQ multiplex PCR assay. What TCRdb holds here is the immuneACCESS table cut down to in-frame rearrangements. Part of the clones is not present; checked against another copy, under half of the missing clones reflect an unresolved V gene, and the others are unexplained. Present in this sample are approximately 89,000 clones, around 94% of which were seen just once. About 1.7% of the sample is taken by the ten largest. The specimen comprised peripheral blood, sampled after pregnancy. The sequence was obtained from a female donor in good health, enrolled as a control in a pregnancy study. Recombination linked TRBV5-1 to TRBJ2-2, with a weak D call of TRBD1 (6 bases match). The DNA is as follows: TGCGCCAGCAGCCACAGGGCTACCGGGGAGCTGTTTTTT. This gives the protein CASSHRATGELFF.